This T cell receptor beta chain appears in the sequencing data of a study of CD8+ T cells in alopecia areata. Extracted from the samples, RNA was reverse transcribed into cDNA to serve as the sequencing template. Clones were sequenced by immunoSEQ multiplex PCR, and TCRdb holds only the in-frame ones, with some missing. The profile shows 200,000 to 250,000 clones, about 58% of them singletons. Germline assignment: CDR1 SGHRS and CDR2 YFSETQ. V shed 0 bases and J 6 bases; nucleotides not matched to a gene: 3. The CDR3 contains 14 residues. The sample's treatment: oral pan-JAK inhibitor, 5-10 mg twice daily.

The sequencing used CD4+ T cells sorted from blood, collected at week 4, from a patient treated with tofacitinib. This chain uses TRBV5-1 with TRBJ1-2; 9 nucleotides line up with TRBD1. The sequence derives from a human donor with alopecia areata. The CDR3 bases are TGCGCCAGCAGCTTGGATGGGACAGGGAATGGCTACACCTTC. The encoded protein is CASSLDGTGNGYTF.